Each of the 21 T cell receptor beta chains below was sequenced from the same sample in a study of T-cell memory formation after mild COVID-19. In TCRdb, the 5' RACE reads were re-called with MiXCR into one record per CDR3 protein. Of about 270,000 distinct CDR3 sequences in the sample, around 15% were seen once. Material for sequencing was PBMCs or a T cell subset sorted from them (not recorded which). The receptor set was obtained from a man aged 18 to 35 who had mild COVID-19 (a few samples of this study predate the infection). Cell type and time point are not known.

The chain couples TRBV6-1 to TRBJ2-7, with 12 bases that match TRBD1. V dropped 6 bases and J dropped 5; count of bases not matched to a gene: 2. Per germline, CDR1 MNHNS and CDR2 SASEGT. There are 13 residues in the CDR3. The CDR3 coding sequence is TGTGCCAGCAGCGGGACAGGGGGCAACGAGCAGTACTTC. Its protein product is CASSGTGGNEQYF.

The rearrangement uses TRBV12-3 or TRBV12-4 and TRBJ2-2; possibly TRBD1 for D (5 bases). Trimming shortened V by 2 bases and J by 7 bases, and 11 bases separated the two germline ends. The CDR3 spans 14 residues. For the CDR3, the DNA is TGTGCCAGCAGTTTACAGGGCGGCGGCGGGGAGCTGTTTTTT. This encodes CASSLQGGGGELFF.

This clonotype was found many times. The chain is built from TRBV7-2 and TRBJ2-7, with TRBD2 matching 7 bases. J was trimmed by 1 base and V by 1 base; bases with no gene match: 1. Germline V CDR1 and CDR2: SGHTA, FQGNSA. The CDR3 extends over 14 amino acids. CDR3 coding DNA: TGTGCCAGCAGCTTAGAGGGAGGGTCCTACGAGCAGTACTTC. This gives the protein CASSLEGGSYEQYF. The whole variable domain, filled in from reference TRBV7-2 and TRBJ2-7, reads GAGVSQSPSNKVTEKGKDVELRCDPISGHTALYWYRQSLGQGLEFLIYFQGNSAPDKSGLPSDRFSAERTGGSVSTLTIQRTQQEDSAVYLCASSLEGGSYEQYFGPGTRLTVT.

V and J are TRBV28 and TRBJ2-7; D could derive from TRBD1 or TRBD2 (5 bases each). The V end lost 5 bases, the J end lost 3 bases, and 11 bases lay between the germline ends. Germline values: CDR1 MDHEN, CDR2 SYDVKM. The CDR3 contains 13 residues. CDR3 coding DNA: TGTGCCAGCAGTCCTGGGACCCACTACGAGCAGTACGTC. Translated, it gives CASSPGTHYEQYV.

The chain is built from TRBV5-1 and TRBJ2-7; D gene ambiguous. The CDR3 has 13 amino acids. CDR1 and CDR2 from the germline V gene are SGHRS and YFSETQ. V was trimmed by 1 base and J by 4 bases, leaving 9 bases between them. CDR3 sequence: CASSLSDGYEQYF. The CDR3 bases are TGCGCCAGCAGCTTGTCCGACGGGTACGAGCAGTACTTC.

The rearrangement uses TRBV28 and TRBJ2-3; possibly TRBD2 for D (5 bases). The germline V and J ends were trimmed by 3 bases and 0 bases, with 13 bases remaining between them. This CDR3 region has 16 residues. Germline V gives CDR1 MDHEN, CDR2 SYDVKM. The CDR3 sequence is CASSLGAAASTDTQYF. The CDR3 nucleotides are TGTGCCAGCAGTTTGGGAGCCGCGGCGAGCACAGATACGCAGTATTTT.

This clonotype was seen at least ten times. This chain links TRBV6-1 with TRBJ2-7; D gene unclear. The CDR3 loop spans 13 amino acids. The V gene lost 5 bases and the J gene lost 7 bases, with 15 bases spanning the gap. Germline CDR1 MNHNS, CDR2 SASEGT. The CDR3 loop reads CASSHPQWLEQYV. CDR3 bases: TGTGCCAGCAGTCACCCTCAGTGGTTGGAGCAGTACGTC.

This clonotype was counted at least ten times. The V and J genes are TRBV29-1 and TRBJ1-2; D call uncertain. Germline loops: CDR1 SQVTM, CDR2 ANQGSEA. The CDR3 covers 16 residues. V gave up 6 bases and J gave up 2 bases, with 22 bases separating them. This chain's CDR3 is CSVEKRGPSANYGYTF. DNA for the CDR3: TGCAGCGTAGAAAAAAGAGGCCCCTCCGCCAACTATGGCTACACCTTC.

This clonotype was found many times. As DNA, the CDR3 is TGTGCCAGCAGCCAAGGGACAGACTATAATTCACCCCTCCACTTT. It is translated as CASSQGTDYNSPLHF. V usage is TRBV3-1 and J usage is TRBJ1-6, with D possibly being TRBD1 (6 bases). Germline CDR1 LGHDT, CDR2 YNNKEL (reference sequence). The V end lost 1 base, the J end lost 3 bases, and 7 bases lay between the germline ends. The CDR3 loop spans 15 amino acids.

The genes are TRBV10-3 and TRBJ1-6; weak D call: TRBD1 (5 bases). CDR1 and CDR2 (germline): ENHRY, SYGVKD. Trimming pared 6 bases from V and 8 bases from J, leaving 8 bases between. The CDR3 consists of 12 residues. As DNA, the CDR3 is TGTGCCATCAGGGGGACGGATTCACCCCTCCACTTT. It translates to CAIRGTDSPLHF.

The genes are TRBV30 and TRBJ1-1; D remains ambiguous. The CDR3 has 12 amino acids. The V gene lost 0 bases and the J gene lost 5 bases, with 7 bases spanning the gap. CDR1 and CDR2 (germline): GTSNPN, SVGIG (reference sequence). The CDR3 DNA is TGTGCCTGGAGTGTACCAGGTACTGAAGCTTTCTTT. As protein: CAWSVPGTEAFF.

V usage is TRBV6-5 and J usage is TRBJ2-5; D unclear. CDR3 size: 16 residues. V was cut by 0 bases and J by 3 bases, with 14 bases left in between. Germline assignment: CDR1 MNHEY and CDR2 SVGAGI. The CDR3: CASSYSGSRGEETQYF. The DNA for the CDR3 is TGTGCCAGCAGTTACTCGGGTAGCAGAGGTGAAGAGACCCAGTACTTC.

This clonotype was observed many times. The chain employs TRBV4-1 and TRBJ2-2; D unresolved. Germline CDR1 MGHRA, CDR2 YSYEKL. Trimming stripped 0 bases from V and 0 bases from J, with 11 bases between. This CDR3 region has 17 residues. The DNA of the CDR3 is TGCGCCAGCAGCCAAGAGGCACATGCCGCGAACACCGGGGAGCTGTTTTTT. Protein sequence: CASSQEAHAANTGELFF.

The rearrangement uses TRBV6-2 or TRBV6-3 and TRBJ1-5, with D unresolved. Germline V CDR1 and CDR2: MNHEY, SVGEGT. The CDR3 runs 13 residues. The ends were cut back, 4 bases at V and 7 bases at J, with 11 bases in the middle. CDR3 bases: TGTGCCAGCAGTTTAGAGGGTTCACAGCCCCAGCATTTT. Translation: CASSLEGSQPQHF.

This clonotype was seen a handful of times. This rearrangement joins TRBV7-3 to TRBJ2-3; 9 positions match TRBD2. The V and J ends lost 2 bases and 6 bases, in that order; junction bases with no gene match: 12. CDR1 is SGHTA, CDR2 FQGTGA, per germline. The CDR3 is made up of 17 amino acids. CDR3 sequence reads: CASSLLAGGPLTDTQYF. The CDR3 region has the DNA TGTGCCAGCAGCTTACTCGCGGGGGGGCCTTTAACTGATACGCAGTATTTT.

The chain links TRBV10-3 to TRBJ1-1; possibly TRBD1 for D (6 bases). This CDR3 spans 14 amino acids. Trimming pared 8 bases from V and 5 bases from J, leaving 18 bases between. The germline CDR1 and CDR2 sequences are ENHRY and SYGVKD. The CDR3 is CAIGTQVSGTEAFF. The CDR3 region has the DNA TGTGCCATCGGGACACAGGTTTCTGGGACTGAAGCTTTCTTT.

In DNA, the CDR3 is TGCGCCAGCAGCCAAGGACGGGGGCGCCGCACAGATACGCAGTATTTT. This encodes CASSQGRGRRTDTQYF. The rearrangement uses TRBV4-3 and TRBJ2-3, with D possibly being TRBD1 or TRBD2 (6 bases each). V was shortened by 1 base and J by 1 base, with 12 bases between the two germline ends. CDR1 LGHNA and CDR2 YSLEER come from the germline V gene. This CDR3 is built from 16 residues.

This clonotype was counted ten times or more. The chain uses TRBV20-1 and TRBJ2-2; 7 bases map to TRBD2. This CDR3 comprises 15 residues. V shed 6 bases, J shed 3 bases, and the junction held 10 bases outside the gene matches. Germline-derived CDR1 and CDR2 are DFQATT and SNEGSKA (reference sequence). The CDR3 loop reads CSARRERGYTGELFF. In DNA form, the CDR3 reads TGCAGTGCCAGGCGAGAGCGGGGTTACACCGGGGAGCTGTTTTTT.

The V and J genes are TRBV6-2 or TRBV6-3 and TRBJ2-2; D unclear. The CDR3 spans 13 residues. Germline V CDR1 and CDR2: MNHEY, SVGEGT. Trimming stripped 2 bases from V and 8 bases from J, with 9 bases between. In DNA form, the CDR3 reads TGTGCCAGCAGTTACGCTAGAATTGGGGAGCTGTTTTTT. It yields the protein CASSYARIGELFF.

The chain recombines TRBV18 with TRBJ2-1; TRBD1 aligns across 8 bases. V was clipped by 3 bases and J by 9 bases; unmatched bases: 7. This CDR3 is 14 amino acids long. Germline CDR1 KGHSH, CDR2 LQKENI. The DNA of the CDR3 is TGTGCCAGCTCACCCTCCAGGGGGCAGGCTGAGCAGTTCTTC. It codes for CASSPSRGQAEQFF.

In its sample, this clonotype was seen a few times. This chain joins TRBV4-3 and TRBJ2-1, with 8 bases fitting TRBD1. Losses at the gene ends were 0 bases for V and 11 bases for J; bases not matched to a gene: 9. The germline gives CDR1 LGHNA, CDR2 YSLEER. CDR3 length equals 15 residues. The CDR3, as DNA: TGCGCCAGCAGCCAAGATGAGTGGCAGGGGGCCCAGCAGTTCTTC. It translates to CASSQDEWQGAQQFF.